This T cell receptor (beta chain) was captured in a study of T cells after yellow fever vaccination. This clonotype occurred a few times. TCRdb re-analysed the 5' RACE reads in MiXCR, keeping a single row per CDR3 protein. The table lists roughly 340,000 distinct CDR3 sequences, 8.7% of them singletons. The V gene's germline CDR1 is MNHEY and CDR2 SVGEGT. With 4 bases clipped from V and 6 bases from J, the junction kept 8 bases outside the gene matches. There are 15 residues in the CDR3. The specimen was PBMCs, collected on the day of the first yellow fever vaccination. The origin of this receptor is a man younger than 35 who received the YFV17D yellow fever vaccine. The chain joins TRBV6-2 or TRBV6-3 to TRBJ1-5; 8 positions match TRBD1. In DNA form, the CDR3 reads TGTGCCAGCAGTTTCCCGGACAGGGAAAGTCAGCCCCAGCATTTT. It codes for CASSFPDRESQPQHF.